This T cell receptor beta chain was found in a study of shared clonotypes between healthy human individuals. Trimming took off 5 bases at V and 8 bases at J, with 17 bases between the two ends. The CDR3 sequence is 14 residues long. Study-wide results and caveats: Estimated richness was generally greater in naive than memory subsets.

Produced via immunoSEQ multiplex PCR; TCRdb's table is partial and in-frame only. The table lists more than 550,000 clones, about two thirds of them singletons. Regarding this clone: Its specificity is not known.

This chain joins TRBV5-7 and TRBJ1-5, with D perhaps TRBD1 (5 bases). TRBV5-7 is classed as an ORF, of uncertain function. Sample: memory CD4+ T cells sorted from blood. Subset described: CD45RA-negative fraction. The receptor was isolated from a woman aged 25 to 39 in good health. CDR3 residues: CASRLGRTNEPQHF. DNA for the CDR3: TGTGCCAGCAGGCTGGGCCGGACAAACGAGCCCCAGCATTTT.